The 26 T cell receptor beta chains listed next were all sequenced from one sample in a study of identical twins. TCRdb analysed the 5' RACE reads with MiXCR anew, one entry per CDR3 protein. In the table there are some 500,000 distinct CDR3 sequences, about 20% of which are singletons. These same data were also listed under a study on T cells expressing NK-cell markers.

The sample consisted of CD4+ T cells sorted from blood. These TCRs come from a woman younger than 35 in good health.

DNA for the CDR3: TGTGCCAGCAGGGGGGGGAGGGGAAGGGCCGGGGAGCTGTTTTTT. The encoded protein is CASRGGRGRAGELFF. The V and J genes are TRBV12-3 or TRBV12-4 and TRBJ2-2; 7 bases match TRBD2. CDR3 size: 15 residues. The J segment lost 6 bases and the V segment lost 6 bases, leaving 10 bases of the junction unmatched.

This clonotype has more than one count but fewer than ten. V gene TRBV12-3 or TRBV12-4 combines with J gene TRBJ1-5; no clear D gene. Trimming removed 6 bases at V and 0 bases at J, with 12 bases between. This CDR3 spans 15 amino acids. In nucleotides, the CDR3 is TGTGCCAGCAGCCATGACATGTATAGCAATCAGCCCCAGCATTTT. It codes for CASSHDMYSNQPQHF.

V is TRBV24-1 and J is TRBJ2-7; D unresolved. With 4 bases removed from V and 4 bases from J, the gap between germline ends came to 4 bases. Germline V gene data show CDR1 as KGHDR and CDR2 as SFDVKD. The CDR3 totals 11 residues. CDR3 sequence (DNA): TGTGCCACCAGTGACAATTACGAGCAGTACTTC. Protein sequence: CATSDNYEQYF.

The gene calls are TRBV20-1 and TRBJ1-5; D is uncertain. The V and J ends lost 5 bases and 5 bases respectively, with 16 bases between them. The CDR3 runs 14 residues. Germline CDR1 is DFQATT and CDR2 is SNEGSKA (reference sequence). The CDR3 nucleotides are TGCAGTGCTCAAAGACAACAGACCCATCAGCCCCAGCATTTT. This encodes CSAQRQQTHQPQHF.

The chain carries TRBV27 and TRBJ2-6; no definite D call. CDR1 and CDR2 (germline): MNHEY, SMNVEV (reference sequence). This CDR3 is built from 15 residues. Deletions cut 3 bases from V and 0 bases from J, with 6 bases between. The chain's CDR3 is CASSFRVSGANVLTF. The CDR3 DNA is TGTGCCAGCAGTTTTAGGGTCTCTGGGGCCAACGTCCTGACTTTC.

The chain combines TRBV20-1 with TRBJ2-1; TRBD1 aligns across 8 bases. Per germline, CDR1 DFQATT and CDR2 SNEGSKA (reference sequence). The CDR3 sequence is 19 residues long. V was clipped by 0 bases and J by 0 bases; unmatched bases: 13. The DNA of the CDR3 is TGCAGTGCTAGAGATCAGGGGGCAAGAGGGTTATACTCCTACAATGAGCAGTTCTTC. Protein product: CSARDQGARGLYSYNEQFF.

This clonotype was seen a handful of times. The CDR3 region has the DNA TGCAGTGCTAATGGTTTGGCCGACGGGGTCTACGAGCAGTACTTC. Protein sequence: CSANGLADGVYEQYF. The genes are TRBV20-1 and TRBJ2-7; maybe TRBD2 (5 bases). Trimming removed 4 bases at V and 3 bases at J, with 19 bases between. The CDR3 is 15 residues long. Germline V lookup: CDR1 DFQATT, CDR2 SNEGSKA (reference sequence).

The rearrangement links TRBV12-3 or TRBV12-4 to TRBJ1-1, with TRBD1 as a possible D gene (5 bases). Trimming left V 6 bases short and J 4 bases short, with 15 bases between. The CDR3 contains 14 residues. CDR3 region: CASSQPGEGTEAFF. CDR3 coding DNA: TGTGCCAGCAGCCAGCCGGGGGAGGGCACTGAAGCTTTCTTT.

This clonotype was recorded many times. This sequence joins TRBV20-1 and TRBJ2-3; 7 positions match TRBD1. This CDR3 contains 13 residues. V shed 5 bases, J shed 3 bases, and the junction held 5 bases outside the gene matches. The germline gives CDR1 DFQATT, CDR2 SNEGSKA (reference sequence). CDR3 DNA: TGCAGTGCTTCAGGGGGTTCGACAGATACGCAGTATTTT. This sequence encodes CSASGGSTDTQYF.

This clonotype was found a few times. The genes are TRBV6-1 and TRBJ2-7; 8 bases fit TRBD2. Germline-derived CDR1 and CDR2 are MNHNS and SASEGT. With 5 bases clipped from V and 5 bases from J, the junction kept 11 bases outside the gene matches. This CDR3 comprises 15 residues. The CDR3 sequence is CASSLTSAKPDEQYF. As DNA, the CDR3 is TGTGCCAGCAGTCTGACTAGCGCGAAACCCGACGAGCAGTACTTC.

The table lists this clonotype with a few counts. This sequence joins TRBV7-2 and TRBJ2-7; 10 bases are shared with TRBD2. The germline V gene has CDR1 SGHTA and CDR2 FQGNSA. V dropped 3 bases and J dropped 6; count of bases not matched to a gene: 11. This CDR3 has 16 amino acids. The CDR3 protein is CASSFLSTSGTSEQYF. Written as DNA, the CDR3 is TGTGCCAGCAGCTTTCTCAGCACTAGCGGGACATCCGAGCAGTACTTC.

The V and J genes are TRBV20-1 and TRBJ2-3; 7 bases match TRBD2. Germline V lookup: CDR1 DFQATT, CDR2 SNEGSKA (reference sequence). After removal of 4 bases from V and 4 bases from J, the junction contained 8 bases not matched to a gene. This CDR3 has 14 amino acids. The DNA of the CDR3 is TGCAGTGCTACACGCGGGAGAATCGCAGATACGCAGTATTTT. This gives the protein CSATRGRIADTQYF.

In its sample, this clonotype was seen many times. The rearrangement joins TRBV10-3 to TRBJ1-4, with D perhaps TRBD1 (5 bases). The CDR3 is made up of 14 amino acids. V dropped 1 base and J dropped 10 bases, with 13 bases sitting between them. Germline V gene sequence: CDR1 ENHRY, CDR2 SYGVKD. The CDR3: CAISEWEAGVKLFF. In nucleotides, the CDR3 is TGTGCCATCAGTGAGTGGGAGGCGGGGGTAAAACTGTTTTTT.

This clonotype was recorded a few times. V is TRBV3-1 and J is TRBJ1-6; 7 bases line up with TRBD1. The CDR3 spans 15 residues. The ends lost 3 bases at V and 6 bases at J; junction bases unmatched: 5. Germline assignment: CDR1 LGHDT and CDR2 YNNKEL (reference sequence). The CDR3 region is CASSQRDSSNSPLHF. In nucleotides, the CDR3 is TGTGCCAGCAGCCAGCGGGACAGCAGTAATTCACCCCTCCACTTT.

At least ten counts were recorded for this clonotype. In nucleotides, the CDR3 is TGCAGTGCTCAAGGCACCCAACAAGAGACCCAGTACTTC. It translates to CSAQGTQQETQYF. This chain connects TRBV20-1 to TRBJ2-5; D uncertain. Germline V gives CDR1 DFQATT, CDR2 SNEGSKA (reference sequence). The CDR3 length is 13 residues. Trimming stripped 5 bases from V and 2 bases from J, with 12 bases between.

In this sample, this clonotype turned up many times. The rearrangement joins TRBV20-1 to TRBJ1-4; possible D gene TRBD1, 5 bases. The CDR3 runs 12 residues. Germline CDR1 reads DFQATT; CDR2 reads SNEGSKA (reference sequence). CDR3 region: CALEGPAEKLFF. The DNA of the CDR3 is TGCGCTTTGGAGGGGCCGGCTGAAAAACTGTTTTTT.

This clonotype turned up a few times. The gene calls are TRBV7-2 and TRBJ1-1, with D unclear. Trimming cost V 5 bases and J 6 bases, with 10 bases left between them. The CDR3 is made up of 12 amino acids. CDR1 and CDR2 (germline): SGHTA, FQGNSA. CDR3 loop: CASSPVAAEAFF. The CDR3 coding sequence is TGTGCCAGCAGCCCCGTGGCGGCTGAAGCTTTCTTT.

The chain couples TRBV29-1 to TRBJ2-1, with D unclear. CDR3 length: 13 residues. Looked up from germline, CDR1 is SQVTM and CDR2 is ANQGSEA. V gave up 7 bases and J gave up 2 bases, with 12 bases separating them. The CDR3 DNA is TGCAGCGCTGCTAGTCAAACCTACAATGAGCAGTTCTTC. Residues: CSAASQTYNEQFF.

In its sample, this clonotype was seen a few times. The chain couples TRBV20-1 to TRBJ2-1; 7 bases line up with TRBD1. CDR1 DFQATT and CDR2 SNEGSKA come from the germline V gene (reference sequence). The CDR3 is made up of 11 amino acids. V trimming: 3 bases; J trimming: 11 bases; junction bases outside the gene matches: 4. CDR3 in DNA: TGCAGTGCTAGCGTACAGGGGAAGCAGTTCTTC. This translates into CSASVQGKQFF.

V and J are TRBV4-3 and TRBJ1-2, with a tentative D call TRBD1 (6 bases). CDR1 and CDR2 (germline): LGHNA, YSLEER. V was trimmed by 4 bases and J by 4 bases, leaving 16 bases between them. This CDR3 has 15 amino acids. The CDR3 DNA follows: TGCGCCAGCAGCCGAGACTTAGGGGGTGTCTATGGCTACACCTTC. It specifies CASSRDLGGVYGYTF.

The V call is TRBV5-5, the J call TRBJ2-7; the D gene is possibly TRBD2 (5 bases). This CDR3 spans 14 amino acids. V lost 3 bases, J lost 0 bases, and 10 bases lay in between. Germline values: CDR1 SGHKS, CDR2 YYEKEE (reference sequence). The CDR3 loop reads CASSSSEVSYEQYF. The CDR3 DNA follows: TGTGCCAGCAGCTCCTCGGAGGTCTCCTACGAGCAGTACTTC.

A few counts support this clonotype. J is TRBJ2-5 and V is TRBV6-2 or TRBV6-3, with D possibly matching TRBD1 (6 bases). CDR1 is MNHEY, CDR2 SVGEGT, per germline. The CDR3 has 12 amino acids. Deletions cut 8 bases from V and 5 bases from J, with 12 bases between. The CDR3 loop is CASGDTSETQYF. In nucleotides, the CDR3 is TGTGCCAGCGGGGACACCAGTGAGACCCAGTACTTC.

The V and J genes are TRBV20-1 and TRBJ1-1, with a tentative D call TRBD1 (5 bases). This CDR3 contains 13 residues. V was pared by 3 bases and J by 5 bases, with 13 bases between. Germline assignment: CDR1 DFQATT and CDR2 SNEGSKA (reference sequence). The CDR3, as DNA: TGCAGTGCTAGGACCCCCCAGGGTACTGAAGCTTTCTTT. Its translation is CSARTPQGTEAFF.

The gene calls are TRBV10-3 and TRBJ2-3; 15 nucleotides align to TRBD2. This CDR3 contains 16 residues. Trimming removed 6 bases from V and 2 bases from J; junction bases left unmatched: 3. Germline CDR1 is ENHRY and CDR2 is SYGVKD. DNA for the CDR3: TGTGCCATCAGGGGACTAGCGGGAGGCCCCACAGATACGCAGTATTTT. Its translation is CAIRGLAGGPTDTQYF.

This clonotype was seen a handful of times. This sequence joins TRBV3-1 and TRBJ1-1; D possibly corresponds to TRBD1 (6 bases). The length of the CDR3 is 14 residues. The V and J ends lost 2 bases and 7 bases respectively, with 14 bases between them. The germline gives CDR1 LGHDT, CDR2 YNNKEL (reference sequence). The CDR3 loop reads CASSQKQGRGEAFF. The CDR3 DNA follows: TGTGCCAGCAGCCAAAAACAGGGTCGGGGTGAAGCTTTCTTT. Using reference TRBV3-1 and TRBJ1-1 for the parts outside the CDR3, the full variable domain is DTAVSQTPKYLVTQMGNDKSIKCEQNLGHDTMYWYKQDSKKFLKIMFSYNNKELIINETVPNRFSPKSPDKAHLNLHINSLELGDSAVYFCASSQKQGRGEAFFGQGTRLTVV.

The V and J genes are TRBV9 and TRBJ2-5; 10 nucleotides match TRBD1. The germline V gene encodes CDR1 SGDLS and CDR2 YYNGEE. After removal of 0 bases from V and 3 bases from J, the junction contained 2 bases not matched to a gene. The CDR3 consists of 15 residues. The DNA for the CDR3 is TGTGCCAGCAGCGTAGTTGGGACAGGGGAAGAGACCCAGTACTTC. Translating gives CASSVVGTGEETQYF. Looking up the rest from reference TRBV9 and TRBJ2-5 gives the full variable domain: DSGVTQTPKHLITATGQRVTLRCSPRSGDLSVYWYQQSLDQGLQFLIQYYNGEERAKGNILERFSAQQFPDLHSELNLSSLELGDSALYFCASSVVGTGEETQYFGPGTRLLVL.